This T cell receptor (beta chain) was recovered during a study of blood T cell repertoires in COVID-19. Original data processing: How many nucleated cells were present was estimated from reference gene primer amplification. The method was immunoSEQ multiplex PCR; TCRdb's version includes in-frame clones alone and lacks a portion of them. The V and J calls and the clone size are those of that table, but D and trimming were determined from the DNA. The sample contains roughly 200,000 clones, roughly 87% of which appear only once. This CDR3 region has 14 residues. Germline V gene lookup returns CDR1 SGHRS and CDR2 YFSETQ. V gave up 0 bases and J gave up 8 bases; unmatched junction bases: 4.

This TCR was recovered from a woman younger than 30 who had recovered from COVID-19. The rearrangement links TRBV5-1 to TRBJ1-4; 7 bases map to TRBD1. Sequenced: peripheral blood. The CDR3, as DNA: TGCGCCAGCAGCTTGGGACAGGGAAAAGAAAAACTGTTTTTT. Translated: CASSLGQGKEKLFF.